The 22 T cell receptor beta chains reported below all come from one sample, sequenced in a study of OX40 agonist ivuxolimab in advanced cancers. The data were produced by immunoSEQ multiplex PCR, yet TCRdb's version contains in-frame clones alone and is incomplete. The sample yields about 32,000 clones, around 84% seen once. This specimen was CD4+ or CD8+ T cells sorted from blood, taken in a trial of the OX40 agonist ivuxolimab. Receptors were obtained from an adult with an advanced solid tumor such as melanoma, head and neck, liver or kidney cancer.

The chain carries TRBV19 and TRBJ2-1, with 11 bases identical to TRBD2. This CDR3 comprises 15 residues. The germline V gene encodes CDR1 LNHDA and CDR2 SQIVND (reference sequence). The V and J ends lost 5 bases and 6 bases, in that order; junction bases with no gene match: 6. The CDR3 here is CASSSPGLAVNEQFF. In nucleotides, the CDR3 is TGTGCCAGTAGTTCTCCGGGACTAGCGGTCAATGAGCAGTTCTTC.

The V gene is TRBV27, the J gene TRBJ2-7; 7 positions agree with TRBD2. Germline V gene data show CDR1 as MNHEY and CDR2 as SMNVEV (reference sequence). Losses at the gene ends were 5 bases for V and 3 bases for J; bases not matched to a gene: 7. The CDR3 runs 14 residues. The CDR3 sequence: CASSPRGVGYEQYF. CDR3 nucleotides: TGTGCCAGCAGTCCCCGGGGGGTGGGCTACGAGCAGTACTTC.

The genes are TRBV5-6 and TRBJ2-7; 12 nucleotides line up with TRBD2. CDR3 length equals 15 residues. Trimming took 3 bases from V and 5 from J; bases not matched to a gene: 6. CDR1 and CDR2 from the germline V gene are SGHDT and YYEEEE. The CDR3 spells CASSWATSGSHEQYF. Here the CDR3 DNA reads TGTGCCAGCAGCTGGGCGACTAGCGGGAGCCACGAGCAGTACTTC.

This chain joins TRBV4-1 and TRBJ2-7; D is uncertain. The CDR3 covers 12 residues. Trimming removed 2 bases from V and 6 bases from J, with 8 bases in between. Germline assignment: CDR1 MGHRA and CDR2 YSYEKL. For the CDR3, the DNA is TGCGCCAGCAGCCAACCCGACGGCGAGCAGTACTTC. The encoded protein is CASSQPDGEQYF.

V gene TRBV10-2 combines with J gene TRBJ2-7; TRBD2 aligns across 9 bases. This CDR3 comprises 15 residues. The germline V gene has CDR1 WSHSY and CDR2 SAAADI. V lost 2 bases and J lost 4; bases outside the gene matches: 6. In DNA form, the CDR3 reads TGCGCCAGCAGTGAGGGGGCGGGAGGGTGGTACGAGCAGTACTTC. Protein product: CASSEGAGGWYEQYF.

The chain links TRBV11-2 to TRBJ2-2; 7 bases agree with TRBD1. The CDR3 contains 17 residues. The J segment lost 3 bases and the V segment lost 2 bases, leaving 9 bases of the junction unmatched. CDR1 is SGHAT, CDR2 FQNNGV, per germline. CDR3 bases: TGTGCCAGCAGCTTACCACAGGGGACGATCGACACCGGGGAGCTGTTTTTT. As protein: CASSLPQGTIDTGELFF.

This clone was counted once. The genes are TRBV13 and TRBJ2-7; 11 bases match TRBD2. The junction had 11 bases not matched to a gene; V was cut back by 4 bases and J by 3 bases. Per germline, CDR1 PRHDT and CDR2 FYEKMQ (reference sequence). This CDR3 spans 17 amino acids. The CDR3 is CASSWGFSGRAFYEQYF. CDR3 coding DNA: TGTGCCAGCAGCTGGGGTTTTAGCGGGAGGGCCTTCTACGAGCAGTACTTC.

The rearrangement links TRBV29-1 to TRBJ2-3; 7 bases match TRBD2. The J segment lost 3 bases and the V segment lost 1 base, leaving 10 bases of the junction unmatched. CDR1 is SQVTM and CDR2 is ANQGSEA in the germline V gene. The CDR3 runs 16 residues. The CDR3 region is CSVEGHEGGRTDTQYF. CDR3 sequence (DNA): TGCAGCGTTGAAGGGCATGAGGGAGGGAGAACAGATACGCAGTATTTT.

A remark on this clone: This specimen includes other DNA sequences encoding the same CDR3. This chain joins TRBV7-6 and TRBJ2-7; 11 nucleotides align to TRBD1. The V gene end was trimmed by 3 bases and the J gene end by 3 bases; junction bases not matched to a gene: 1. Germline V gene data show CDR1 as SGHVS and CDR2 as FNYEAQ. The CDR3 consists of 14 residues. Written as DNA, the CDR3 is TGTGCCAGCAGCTTGGGACAGGGGGGCTACGAGCAGTACTTC. Translated: CASSLGQGGYEQYF.

The chain uses TRBV27 and TRBJ2-1; TRBD2 matches at 11 bases. This CDR3 has 16 residues. Germline assignment: CDR1 MNHEY and CDR2 SMNVEV (reference sequence). V trimming: 5 bases; J trimming: 4 bases; junction bases outside the gene matches: 7. Here the CDR3 DNA reads TGTGCCAGCAGTCCTGGGACTAGCGGTCCGTACAATGAGCAGTTCTTC. As protein: CASSPGTSGPYNEQFF.

The chain carries TRBV9 and TRBJ2-1; the match to TRBD2 covers 7 bases. Unmatched junction bases numbered 12, after V lost 6 bases and J lost 6 bases. Per the germline V gene, CDR1 is SGDLS and CDR2 is YYNGEE. CDR3 length equals 15 residues. In DNA, the CDR3 is TGTGCCAGCAATTTAGCGGGTTTGGAACCCAATGAGCAGTTCTTC. This codes for CASNLAGLEPNEQFF. Based on the CDR3 plus reference TRBV9 and TRBJ2-1, the full variable domain is DSGVTQTPKHLITATGQRVTLRCSPRSGDLSVYWYQQSLDQGLQFLIQYYNGEERAKGNILERFSAQQFPDLHSELNLSSLELGDSALYFCASNLAGLEPNEQFFGPGTRLTVL.

V is TRBV27 and J is TRBJ2-5; the D gene is possibly TRBD2 (5 bases). V dropped 5 bases and J dropped 2 bases, with 12 bases sitting between them. This CDR3 is built from 14 residues. Germline V gene data show CDR1 as MNHEY and CDR2 as SMNVEV (reference sequence). Written as DNA, the CDR3 is TGTGCCAGCAGTCCACCCGGGATACAAGAGACCCAGTACTTC. As protein: CASSPPGIQETQYF.

The chain is built from TRBV4-1 and TRBJ2-5; D might be TRBD2 (5 bases). With 0 bases removed from V and 5 bases from J, the gap between germline ends came to 7 bases. Germline lookup yields CDR1 MGHRA and CDR2 YSYEKL. CDR3 size: 13 residues. CDR3 coding DNA: TGCGCCAGCAGCCAAGATAGCGTGGAGACCCAGTACTTC. Translating gives CASSQDSVETQYF.

This clone was recorded once. The genes are TRBV6-4 and TRBJ2-3, with 10 nucleotides matching TRBD2. This CDR3 spans 15 amino acids. With V trimmed by 6 bases and J by 0 bases, 3 bases remained unmatched. Germline V gene lookup returns CDR1 MRHNA and CDR2 SNTAGT. CDR3 region: CASRRTSGSTDTQYF. The CDR3 nucleotides read TGTGCCAGCAGACGGACTAGCGGTAGCACAGATACGCAGTATTTT.

The chain employs TRBV6-5 and TRBJ2-7; 11 nucleotides line up with TRBD1. The junction had 3 bases not matched to a gene; V was cut back by 5 bases and J by 3 bases. This CDR3 comprises 14 residues. CDR1 and CDR2 (germline): MNHEY, SVGAGI. For the CDR3, the DNA is TGTGCCAGCAGTCCGGGACAGGGGGTCTACGAGCAGTACTTC. This translates into CASSPGQGVYEQYF.

This chain joins TRBV15 and TRBJ2-2; D is ambiguous. The CDR3 sequence is 16 residues long. Germline assignment: CDR1 LNHNV and CDR2 YYDKDF (reference sequence). Between the trimmed V and J ends, which lost 5 bases and 0 bases, there was a span of 13 bases. The CDR3 spells CATSSRVAANTGELFF. CDR3 nucleotide sequence: TGTGCCACCAGCTCAAGGGTCGCCGCGAACACCGGGGAGCTGTTTTTT.

This clone was detected only a few times. The chain employs TRBV6-1 and TRBJ1-1, with a weak D call TRBD1 (5 bases). Deletions cut 10 bases from V and 5 bases from J, with 11 bases between. CDR1 MNHNS and CDR2 SASEGT come from the germline V gene. The CDR3 has 11 amino acids. DNA for the CDR3: TGTGCCACCCTGGGGGGGACTGAAGCTTTCTTT. It encodes CATLGGTEAFF.

This clone is classed as medium-sized. CDR3 nucleotides: TGTGCCAGCAGTGGACGTTTTGGCATGAACACTGAAGCTTTCTTT. Translation gives CASSGRFGMNTEAFF. The V call is TRBV6-5, the J call TRBJ1-1; no clear D. V was pared by 5 bases and J by 0 bases, with 13 bases between. The germline V gene encodes CDR1 MNHEY and CDR2 SVGAGI. This CDR3 comprises 15 residues.

Here the CDR3 reads CASSSQNPTNEKLFF. The CDR3 region has the DNA TGTGCCAGCAGTTCCCAGAATCCAACTAATGAAAAACTGTTTTTT. This sequence joins TRBV27 and TRBJ1-4; D gene uncertain. Germline CDR1 MNHEY, CDR2 SMNVEV (reference sequence). This CDR3 spans 15 amino acids. V lost 4 bases and J 0 bases, leaving 9 bases between the germline ends. Looking up the rest from reference TRBV27 and TRBJ1-4 gives the full variable domain: EAQVTQNPRYLITVTGKKLTVTCSQNMNHEYMSWYRQDPGLGLRQIYYSMNVEVTDKGDVPEGYKVSRKEKRNFPLILESPSPNQTSLYFCASSSQNPTNEKLFFGSGTQLSVL.

The chain employs TRBV6-6 and TRBJ1-3; no clear D gene. The length of the CDR3 is 14 residues. The V and J ends lost 5 bases and 1 base respectively, with 9 bases between them. The germline V gene has CDR1 MNHNY and CDR2 SVGAGI (reference sequence). DNA for the CDR3: TGTGCCAGCAGTGTGACTGCTTCTGGAAACACCATATATTTT. It encodes CASSVTASGNTIYF.

CDR3 bases: TGCGCCAGCAGCTTAGGGCTCGATCAGCCCCAGCATTTT. Its protein product is CASSLGLDQPQHF. The V and J genes are TRBV5-1 and TRBJ1-5, with no clear D. Trimming stripped 2 bases from V and 5 bases from J, with 8 bases between. The CDR3 is 13 residues long. Germline assignment: CDR1 SGHRS and CDR2 YFSETQ.

This chain joins TRBV5-6 and TRBJ2-7; D remains ambiguous. The CDR3 spans 12 residues. The V end lost 0 bases, the J end lost 5 bases, and 6 bases lay between the germline ends. Germline lookup yields CDR1 SGHDT and CDR2 YYEEEE. Written as DNA, the CDR3 is TGTGCCAGCAGCTTGGGACTCCACGAGCAGTACTTC. Translation: CASSLGLHEQYF.